This T cell receptor (beta chain) originates from a study of cytomegalovirus exposure and HLA in healthy donors. The PCR contained 60 Vbeta and 13 Jbeta primers. Produced via immunoSEQ multiplex PCR; TCRdb's table is partial and in-frame only. The sample holds over 100,000 clones, about 79% seen once. General study results and limits: Generally TCR sequences proved uncommon, though certain public TCRs appeared in numerous donors.

A remark on this clone: Its antigen is as yet unknown.

Germline V gene sequence: CDR1 SGHTA, CDR2 FQGNSA. The CDR3 runs 18 residues. Losses at the gene ends were 0 bases for V and 4 bases for J; bases not matched to a gene: 10. Sequenced sample: PBMCs. This receptor was identified in a man in his fifties or sixties in good health and CMV-seropositive. V is TRBV7-2 and J is TRBJ2-7; 12 bases are shared with TRBD2. The CDR3 nucleotides read TGTGCCAGCAGCTTAGCGCACTTGGCTAGCGGGGGGGCGTACGAGCAGTACTTC. It encodes CASSLAHLASGGAYEQYF. Complete variable domain (other parts from reference TRBV7-2 and TRBJ2-7): GAGVSQSPSNKVTEKGKDVELRCDPISGHTALYWYRQSLGQGLEFLIYFQGNSAPDKSGLPSDRFSAERTGGSVSTLTIQRTQQEDSAVYLCASSLAHLASGGAYEQYFGPGTRLTVT.